The rows below give T cell receptor beta chains drawn from one sample of a study of blood T cells in healthy people across ages. Using its own MiXCR run on the 5' RACE reads, TCRdb lists one record per CDR3 protein. The repertoire holds about 1.5 million distinct CDR3 sequences, with roughly 43% as singletons. Material: blood. These TCRs come from a woman aged 18-29 years in good health. Each CDR3 is given with its conserved first and last residue. D genes are given only for firm matches. A row's size may be missing; if present it is once, few, many or a size class.

j_gene	abundance	v_gene	d_gene	CDR3nt	CDR3aa
TRBJ2-7	few	TRBV20-1	-	TGCAGTGCTCTCTGGGACTCCCGACATCTGTATGAGCAGTACTTC	CSALWDSRHLYEQYF
TRBJ2-3	many	TRBV20-1	-	TGCAGTGCTCCCGTTAGCACAGATACGCAGTATTTT	CSAPVSTDTQYF
TRBJ1-5	-	TRBV27	TRBD1	TGTGCCAGCAGACCCCCAGGGGGGGCTAGCAATCAGCCCCAGCATTTT	CASRPPGGASNQPQHF
TRBJ1-2	-	TRBV4-3	-	TGCGCCAGCAGCCAAAACAGGTTTCTCTATGGCTACACCTTC	CASSQNRFLYGYTF
TRBJ1-2	-	TRBV15	-	TGTGCCACCAGCAGAGAAAATACTGCAGGGCCGGACTATGGCTACACCTTC	CATSRENTAGPDYGYTF
TRBJ2-7	-	TRBV20-1	-	TGCAGTGCTAGTAGAACAGGGAGGTTAGATGAGCAGTACTTC	CSASRTGRLDEQYF
TRBJ1-2	-	TRBV6-5	-	TGTGCCAGCAGTTACTCACCACAGGGAGACTATGGCTACACCTTC	CASSYSPQGDYGYTF
TRBJ1-5	few	TRBV7-9	TRBD1	TGTGCCAGCAACCAGGGGGGGGAGCTTGGTCAGCCCCAGCATTTT	CASNQGGELGQPQHF
TRBJ2-1	-	TRBV6-6	-	TGTGCCAGCAGTCCCCCCGGGAGTGATGAGCAGTTCTTC	CASSPPGSDEQFF
TRBJ2-1	once	TRBV5-1	-	TGCGCCAGCAGAAGTATGGCGTCTAGCAATGAGCAGTTCTTC	CASRSMASSNEQFF
TRBJ2-3	-	TRBV5-1	-	TGCGCCAGCAGCTACCCTGTCGGGAGTGGCGATACGCAGTATTTT	CASSYPVGSGDTQYF
TRBJ2-3	-	TRBV7-9	-	TGTGCCATCAGTATGGAGGGGCGTTCCGATACGCAGTATTTT	CAISMEGRSDTQYF
TRBJ2-1	once	TRBV6-6	TRBD1	TGTGCCAGCAGTTACTTGCCCCAGGGGGCCGTCAATGAGCAGTTCTTC	CASSYLPQGAVNEQFF
TRBJ2-5	-	TRBV11-2	-	TGTGCCAGCAGCTTAGATTTGGGGATGGAGACCCAGTACTTC	CASSLDLGMETQYF
TRBJ1-5	-	TRBV28	TRBD1	TGTGCCAGCAGCTCACCCGGGACAGGGGATCAGCCCCAGCATTTT	CASSSPGTGDQPQHF
TRBJ2-1	-	TRBV7-2	TRBD1	TGTGCCAGCAGCTATACCCCACAGGGGTACAATGAGCAGTTCTTC	CASSYTPQGYNEQFF
TRBJ2-3	few	TRBV20-1	TRBD2	TGCAGTGCTAGAGGTTTGGGACTAGCGGGGGTGAGCACAGATACGCAGTATTTT	CSARGLGLAGVSTDTQYF
TRBJ2-7	few	TRBV5-1	TRBD2	TGCGCCAGCAGCGGAACCGGGACTAGCTGGAGGGGCTCCTACGAGCAGTACTTC	CASSGTGTSWRGSYEQYF
TRBJ2-3	few	TRBV6-2/TRBV6-3	TRBD2	TGTGCCAGCAGTCGAGCGAATAGCGGGCCTGGCGGAGATACGCAGTATTTT	CASSRANSGPGGDTQYF
TRBJ1-5	-	TRBV6-2/TRBV6-3	TRBD1	TGTGCCAGCAAACCAACAGGGGTCAACAATCAGCCCCAGCATTTT	CASKPTGVNNQPQHF
TRBJ2-3	-	TRBV29-1	-	TGCAGCGTTGGCGGCAGATACACAGATACGCAGTATTTT	CSVGGRYTDTQYF
TRBJ2-7	many	TRBV12-3/TRBV12-4	TRBD2	TGTGCCAGCAGCCGTACTAGCGGGGGGCCCGTATACGAGCAGTACTTC	CASSRTSGGPVYEQYF
TRBJ2-7	few	TRBV5-8	-	TGTGCCAGCAGCTTGGTGGGGAAATCCTACGAGCAGTACTTC	CASSLVGKSYEQYF
TRBJ1-1	-	TRBV20-1	TRBD1	TGCAGTGCTATAGACAGGGGCGCAAGGATTAAAGCTTTCTTT	CSAIDRGARIKAFF
TRBJ2-5	few	TRBV29-1	-	TGCAGCGTCGGACCGACAGAGACCCAGTACTTC	CSVGPTETQYF
TRBJ1-5	-	TRBV12-3/TRBV12-4	-	TGTGCCAGCAGAAACGACAGGAGCAATCAGCCCCAGCATTTT	CASRNDRSNQPQHF